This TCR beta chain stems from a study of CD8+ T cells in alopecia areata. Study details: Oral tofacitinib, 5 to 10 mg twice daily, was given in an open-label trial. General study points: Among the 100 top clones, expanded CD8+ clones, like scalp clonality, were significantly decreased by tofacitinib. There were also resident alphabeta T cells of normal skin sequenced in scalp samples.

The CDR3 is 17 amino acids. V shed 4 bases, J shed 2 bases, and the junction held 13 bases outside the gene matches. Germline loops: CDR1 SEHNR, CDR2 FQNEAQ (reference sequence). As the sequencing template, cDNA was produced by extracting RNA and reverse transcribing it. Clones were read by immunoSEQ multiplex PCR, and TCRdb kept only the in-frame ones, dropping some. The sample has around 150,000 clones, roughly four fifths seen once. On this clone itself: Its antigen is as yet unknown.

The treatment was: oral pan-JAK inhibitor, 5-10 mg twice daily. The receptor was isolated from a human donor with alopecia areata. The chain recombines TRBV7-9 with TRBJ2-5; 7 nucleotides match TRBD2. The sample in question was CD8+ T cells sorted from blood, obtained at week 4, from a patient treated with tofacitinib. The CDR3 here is CASSYTRWASGQETQYF. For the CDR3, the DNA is TGTGCCAGCAGCTACACGAGGTGGGCTAGCGGTCAAGAGACCCAGTACTTC.